This TCR beta chain was retrieved from a study of blood T cell repertoires in COVID-19. At the level of the study: From the United States, Italy and Spain came samples of acute and convalescent COVID-19. The cDNA or gDNA used as material had been derived from T cells, B-cell-depleted T cells, or PBMCs.

Germline V gene sequence: CDR1 DFQATT, CDR2 SNEGSKA (reference sequence). The CDR3 consists of 10 residues. Trimming pared 6 bases from V and 7 bases from J, leaving 9 bases between. Per the original data handling: Estimates of nucleated cell counts were drawn from the amplification of reference gene primers. Sequencing was performed with immunoSEQ multiplex PCR; in TCRdb, only in-frame clones are kept and a portion is missing. The V and J calls and the clone size are those of that table, but D and trimming were determined from the DNA. The table has 86,000 or so clones, about nine tenths seen once. The chain uses TRBV20-1 and TRBJ1-1; D not resolved. The sequencing sample was made of peripheral blood. The origin of this receptor is a woman aged 45-59 years in a cohort sampled during active COVID-19. In DNA, the CDR3 is TGCAGTGCCCCCGGGTTTGAAGCTTTCTTT. It is translated as CSAPGFEAFF.